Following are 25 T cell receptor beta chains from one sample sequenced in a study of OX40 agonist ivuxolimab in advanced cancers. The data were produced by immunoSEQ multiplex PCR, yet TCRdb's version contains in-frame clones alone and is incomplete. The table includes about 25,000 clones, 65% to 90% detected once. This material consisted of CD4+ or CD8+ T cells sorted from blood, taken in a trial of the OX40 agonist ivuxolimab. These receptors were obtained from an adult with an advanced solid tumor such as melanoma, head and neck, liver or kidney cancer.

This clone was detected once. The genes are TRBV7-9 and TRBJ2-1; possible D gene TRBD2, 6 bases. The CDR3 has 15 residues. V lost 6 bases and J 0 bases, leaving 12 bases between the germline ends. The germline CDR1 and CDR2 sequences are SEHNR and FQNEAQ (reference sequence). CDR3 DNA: TGTGCCAGCAGTACAGACGGGAGCTCCTACAATGAGCAGTTCTTC. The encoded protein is CASSTDGSSYNEQFF.

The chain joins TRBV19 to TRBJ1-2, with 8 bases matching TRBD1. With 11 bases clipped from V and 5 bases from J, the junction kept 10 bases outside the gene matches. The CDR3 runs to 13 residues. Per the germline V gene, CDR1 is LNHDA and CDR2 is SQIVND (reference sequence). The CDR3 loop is CAEPVDRVYGYTF. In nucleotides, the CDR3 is TGTGCCGAGCCAGTGGACAGGGTTTATGGCTACACCTTC.

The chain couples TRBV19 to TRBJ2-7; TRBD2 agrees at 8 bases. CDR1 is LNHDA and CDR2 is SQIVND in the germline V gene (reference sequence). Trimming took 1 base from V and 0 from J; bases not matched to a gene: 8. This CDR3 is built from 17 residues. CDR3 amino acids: CASSIASGGPSSYEQYF. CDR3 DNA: TGTGCCAGTAGTATAGCGAGCGGGGGCCCAAGCTCCTACGAGCAGTACTTC. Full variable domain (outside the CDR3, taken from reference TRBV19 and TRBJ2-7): DGGITQSPKYLFRKEGQNVTLSCEQNLNHDAMYWYRQDPGQGLRLIYYSQIVNDFQKGDIAEGYSVSREKKESFPLTVTSAQKNPTAFYLCASSIASGGPSSYEQYFGPGTRLTVT.

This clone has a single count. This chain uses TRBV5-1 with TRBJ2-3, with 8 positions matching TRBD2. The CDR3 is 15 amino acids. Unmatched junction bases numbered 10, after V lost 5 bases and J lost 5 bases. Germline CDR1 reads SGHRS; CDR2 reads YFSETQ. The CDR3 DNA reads TGCGCCAGCAGGATGACTAGCGCATCGGGAGATACGCAGTATTTT. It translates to CASRMTSASGDTQYF.

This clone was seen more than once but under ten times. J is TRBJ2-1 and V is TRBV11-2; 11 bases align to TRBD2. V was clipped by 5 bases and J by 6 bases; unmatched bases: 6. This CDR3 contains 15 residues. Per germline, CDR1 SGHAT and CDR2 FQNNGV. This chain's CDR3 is CASSLGTSGLNEQFF. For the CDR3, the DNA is TGTGCCAGCAGCCTCGGGACTAGCGGCCTCAATGAGCAGTTCTTC.

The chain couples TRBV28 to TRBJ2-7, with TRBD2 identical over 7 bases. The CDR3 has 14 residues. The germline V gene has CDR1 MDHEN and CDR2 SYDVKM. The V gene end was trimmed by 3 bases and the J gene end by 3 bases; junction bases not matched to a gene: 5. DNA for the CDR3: TGTGCCAGCAGTTTCGGACTAGATTTCTACGAGCAGTACTTC. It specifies CASSFGLDFYEQYF.

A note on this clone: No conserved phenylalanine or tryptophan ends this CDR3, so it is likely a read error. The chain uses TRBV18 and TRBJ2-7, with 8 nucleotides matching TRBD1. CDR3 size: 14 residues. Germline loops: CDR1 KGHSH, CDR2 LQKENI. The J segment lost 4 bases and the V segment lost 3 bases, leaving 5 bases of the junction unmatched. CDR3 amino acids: CASSPYRGEYEQYL. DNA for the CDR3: TGTGCCAGCTCACCTTACAGGGGGGAATACGAGCAGTACCTC.

As DNA, the CDR3 is TGTGCCAGCATCGGGGGGCGCAATGAGCAGTTCTTC. Its translation is CASIGGRNEQFF. The rearrangement links TRBV27 to TRBJ2-1; a weak D match, TRBD2 (7 bases). The CDR3 is 12 residues long. CDR1 and CDR2 from the germline V gene are MNHEY and SMNVEV (reference sequence). V lost 7 bases and J 6 bases, leaving 10 bases between the germline ends.

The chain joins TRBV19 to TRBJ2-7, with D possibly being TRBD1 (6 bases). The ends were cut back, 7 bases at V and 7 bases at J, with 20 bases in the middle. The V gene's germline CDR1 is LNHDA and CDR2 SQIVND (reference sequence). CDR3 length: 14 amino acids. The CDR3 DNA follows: TGTGCCAGTACCCCAGGGCAGGGGATAGGGGAGCAGTACTTC. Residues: CASTPGQGIGEQYF.

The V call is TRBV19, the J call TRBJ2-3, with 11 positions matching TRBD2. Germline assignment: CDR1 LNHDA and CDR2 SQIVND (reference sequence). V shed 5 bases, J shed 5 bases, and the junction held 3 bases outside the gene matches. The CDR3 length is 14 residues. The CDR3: CASSPGTSGDTQYF. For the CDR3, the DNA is TGTGCCAGTAGTCCAGGGACTAGCGGAGATACGCAGTATTTT.

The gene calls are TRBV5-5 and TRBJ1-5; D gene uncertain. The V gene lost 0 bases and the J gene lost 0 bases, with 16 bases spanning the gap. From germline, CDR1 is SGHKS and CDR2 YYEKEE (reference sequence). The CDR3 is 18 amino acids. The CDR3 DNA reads TGTGCCAGCAGCTTGGGTGTTATTAAGACCGATAGCAATCAGCCCCAGCATTTT. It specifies CASSLGVIKTDSNQPQHF.

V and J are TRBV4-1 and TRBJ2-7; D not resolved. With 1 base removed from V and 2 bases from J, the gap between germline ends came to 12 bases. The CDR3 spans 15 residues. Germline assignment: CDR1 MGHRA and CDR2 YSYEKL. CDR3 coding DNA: TGCGCCAGCAGCCAAGGTTCATTAGGTACCTACGAGCAGTACTTC. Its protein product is CASSQGSLGTYEQYF.

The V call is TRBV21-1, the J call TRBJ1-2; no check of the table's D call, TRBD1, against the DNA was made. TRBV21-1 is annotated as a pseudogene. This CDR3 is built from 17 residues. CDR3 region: CASSKTAPGQVSYGYTF. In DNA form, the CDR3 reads TGTGCCAGCAGCAAAACGGCCCCGGGACAGGTTTCCTATGGCTACACCTTC.

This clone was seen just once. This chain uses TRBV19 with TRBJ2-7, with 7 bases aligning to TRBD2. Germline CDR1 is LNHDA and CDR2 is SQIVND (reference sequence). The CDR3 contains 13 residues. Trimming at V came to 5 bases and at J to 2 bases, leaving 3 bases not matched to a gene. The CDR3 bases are TGTGCCAGTAGTTCCGGACTAGCCTACGAGCAGTACTTC. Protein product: CASSSGLAYEQYF.

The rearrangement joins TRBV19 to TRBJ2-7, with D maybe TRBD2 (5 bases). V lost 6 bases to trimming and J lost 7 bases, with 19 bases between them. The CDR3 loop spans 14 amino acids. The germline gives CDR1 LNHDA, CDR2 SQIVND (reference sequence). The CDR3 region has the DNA TGTGCCAGTAGCATGGGAACTTTCGAGGGAGAGCAGTACTTC. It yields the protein CASSMGTFEGEQYF. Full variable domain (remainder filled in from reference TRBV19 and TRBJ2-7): DGGITQSPKYLFRKEGQNVTLSCEQNLNHDAMYWYRQDPGQGLRLIYYSQIVNDFQKGDIAEGYSVSREKKESFPLTVTSAQKNPTAFYLCASSMGTFEGEQYFGPGTRLTVT.

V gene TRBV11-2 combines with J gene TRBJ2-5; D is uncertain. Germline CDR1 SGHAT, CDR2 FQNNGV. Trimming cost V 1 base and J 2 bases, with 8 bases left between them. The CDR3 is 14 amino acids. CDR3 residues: CASSLVSLQETQYF. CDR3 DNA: TGTGCCAGCAGCTTAGTGTCACTTCAAGAGACCCAGTACTTC.

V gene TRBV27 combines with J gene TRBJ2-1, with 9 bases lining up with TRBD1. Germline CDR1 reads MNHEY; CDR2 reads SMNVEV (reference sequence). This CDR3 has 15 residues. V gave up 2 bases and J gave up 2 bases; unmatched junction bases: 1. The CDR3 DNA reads TGTGCCAGCAGTTTAGGGACAGGGCCCTACAATGAGCAGTTCTTC. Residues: CASSLGTGPYNEQFF.

The CDR3 protein is CASSLAGEQETQYF. DNA for the CDR3: TGTGCCAGCAGCTTGGCGGGGGAACAAGAGACCCAGTACTTC. The chain employs TRBV5-4 and TRBJ2-5; D perhaps matches TRBD2 (6 bases). This CDR3 contains 14 residues. Germline CDR1 reads SGHNT; CDR2 reads YYREEE (reference sequence). Trimming stripped 0 bases from V and 2 bases from J, with 8 bases between.

CDR3 in DNA: TGTGCCAGCAGCTTAGGGGGGGTATGGGACACTGAAGCTTTCTTT. It yields the protein CASSLGGVWDTEAFF. The chain links TRBV11-2 to TRBJ1-1; weak D call: TRBD1 (5 bases). The CDR3 consists of 15 residues. V was pared by 1 base and J by 3 bases, with 12 bases between. Germline assignment: CDR1 SGHAT and CDR2 FQNNGV.

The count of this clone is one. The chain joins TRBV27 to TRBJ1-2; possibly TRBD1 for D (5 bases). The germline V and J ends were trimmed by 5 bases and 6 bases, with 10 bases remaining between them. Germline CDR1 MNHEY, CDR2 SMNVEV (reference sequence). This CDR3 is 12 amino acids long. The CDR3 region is CASSANRNGYTF. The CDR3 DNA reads TGTGCCAGCAGTGCAAACAGGAATGGCTACACCTTC.

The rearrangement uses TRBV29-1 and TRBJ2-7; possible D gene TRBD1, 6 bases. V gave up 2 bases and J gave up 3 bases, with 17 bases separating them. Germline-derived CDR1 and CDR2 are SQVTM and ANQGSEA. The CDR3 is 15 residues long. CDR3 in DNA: TGCAGCGTTGAACTACTCGGGACACAGGACTACGAGCAGTACTTC. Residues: CSVELLGTQDYEQYF.

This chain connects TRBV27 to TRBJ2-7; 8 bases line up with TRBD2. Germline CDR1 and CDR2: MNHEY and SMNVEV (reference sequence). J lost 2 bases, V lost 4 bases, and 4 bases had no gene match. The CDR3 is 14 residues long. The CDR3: CASSSAGGAYEQYF. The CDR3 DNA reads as TGTGCCAGCAGTTCTGCGGGGGGTGCCTACGAGCAGTACTTC.

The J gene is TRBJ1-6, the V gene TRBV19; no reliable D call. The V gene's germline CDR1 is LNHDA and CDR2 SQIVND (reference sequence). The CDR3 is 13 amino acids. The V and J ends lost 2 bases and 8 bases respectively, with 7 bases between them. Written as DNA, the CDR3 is TGTGCCAGTAGTATAAAGGGCTATTCACCCCTCCACTTT. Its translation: CASSIKGYSPLHF.

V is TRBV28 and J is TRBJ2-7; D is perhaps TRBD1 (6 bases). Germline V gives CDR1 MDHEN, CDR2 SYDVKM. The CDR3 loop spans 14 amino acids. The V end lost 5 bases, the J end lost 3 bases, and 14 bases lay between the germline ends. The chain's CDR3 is CASSILGQRYEQYF. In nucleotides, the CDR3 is TGTGCCAGCAGTATACTAGGACAGCGCTACGAGCAGTACTTC. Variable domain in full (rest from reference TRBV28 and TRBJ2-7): DVKVTQSSRYLVKRTGEKVFLECVQDMDHENMFWYRQDPGLGLRLIYFSYDVKMKEKGDIPEGYSVSREKKERFSLILESASTNQTSMYLCASSILGQRYEQYFGPGTRLTVT.

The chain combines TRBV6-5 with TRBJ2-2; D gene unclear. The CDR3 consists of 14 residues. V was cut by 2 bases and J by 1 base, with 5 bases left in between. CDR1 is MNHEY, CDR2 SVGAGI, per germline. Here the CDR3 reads CASSYALNTGELFF. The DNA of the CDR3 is TGTGCCAGCAGTTACGCGTTGAACACCGGGGAGCTGTTTTTT.